Many counts were recorded for the clone carrying this T cell receptor beta chain. Its antigen is as yet unknown. The data were taken from a study of T cells in Graves' hyperthyroidism and ophthalmopathy. Study-wide results and limits: The model anticipated ophthalmopathy a median about six months pre-onset.

Patients aged 18 to 65 had newly diagnosed hyperthyroidism that had lasted under 2 months. Thyroid ultrasound and orbital computed tomography, with clinical symptoms and serum thyroxine and TRAb, informed diagnoses. This CDR3 comprises 12 residues. Germline V gene sequence: CDR1 SGHKS, CDR2 YYEKEE (reference sequence). Trimming took 4 bases from V and 3 from J, leaving 8 bases between them. Amplified TCR beta CDR3 regions came from RNA transcripts. The HTBI set primed first-round TCR CDR3 RT-PCR. Using its own MiXCR run on the multiplex PCR reads, TCRdb lists one record per CDR3 protein. Of 75,000 to 100,000 distinct CDR3 sequences detected, around 50% appear once; the ten largest clones hold 25% to 30%.

Sequenced: blood. This clonotype originated in a middle-aged woman with Graves' hyperthyroidism. This chain joins TRBV5-5 and TRBJ2-7; unclear D gene. The CDR3 reads CASSSENYEQYF. Here the CDR3 DNA reads TGTGCCAGCAGCAGTGAGAACTACGAGCAGTACTTC.